The present T cell receptor (beta chain) was sequenced within a study of blood T cell repertoires in COVID-19. Study information: Sources were T cells, B-cell-depleted T cells, or PBMCs; the material itself was cDNA or gDNA.

As originally analysed: Reference gene primer amplification yielded estimated nucleated cell counts. Data came from immunoSEQ multiplex PCR; TCRdb stores just in-frame clones and leaves some out. Clonal size and the V and J genes are those of that table, whereas D and trimming came from the DNA. This sample has about 120,000 clones, with roughly 88% found just once. Looked up from germline, CDR1 is MNHNY and CDR2 is SVGAGI (reference sequence). J lost 0 bases, V lost 6 bases, and 11 bases had no gene match. The length of the CDR3 is 17 residues. The chain links TRBV6-6 to TRBJ2-1; 7 bases are shared with TRBD1. This clonotype was obtained from a man in his forties or fifties with acute or convalescent COVID-19. The specimen sequenced was peripheral blood. The CDR3 loop is CASSRSVGGGSYNEQFF. CDR3 coding DNA: TGTGCCAGCAGCCGAAGCGTAGGGGGCGGCTCCTACAATGAGCAGTTCTTC.